This T cell receptor (beta chain) was captured by sequencing in a study of T cells after yellow fever vaccination (dated by TCRdb to about 2019). With respect to the entire study: The SMART-Seq v4 Ultra Low Input RNA kit was used to prepare libraries from fractions with low cell numbers. Two healthy male donors, one aged 18 to 30 and one aged 30 to 40 years, made up the cohort. Blood samples were taken at several timepoints before and after primary and secondary immunization, and bulk PBMC replicates and cell subsets were isolated. To track T-cell clones before and after primary and booster YFV17D yellow fever vaccination, bulk TCR alpha and beta repertoires were sequenced longitudinally. Points the paper makes about the study in general: Computational filtering was needed because FACS-sorted repertoires could contain abundant contaminating clonotypes from the bulk population. The study included only two donors, which limits how far the findings can be generalized. The secondary T-cell response was weaker than the primary response but faster, peaking on day 5 instead of day 15. A small share of clonotypes was detected in both CD4 and CD8 compartments, with the overlap likely arising from convergent recombination. After the booster, most clones that had expanded after primary vaccination were detected again (around 97% of CD4 and around nine tenths of CD8), suggesting broad maintenance of memory.

The treatment or condition label, read with the paper, signifies: live attenuated yellow fever vaccine strain. At every blood-draw timepoint, two biological replicates of bulk PBMCs were collected. PBMCs were isolated from peripheral blood using a standard Ficoll-Paque protocol. RNA was extracted with TriZol from bulk PBMCs, CD4 and CD8 fractions, and dextramer-positive and dextramer-negative fractions. CDR1 MNHEY and CDR2 SMNVEV are derived from the germline V gene (reference sequence). Including the terminal cysteine and phenylalanine, the CDR3 comprises 16 residues. The read is trimmed to its CDR3 DNA, 48 bases read in frame from base 1. Deletion took 3 bases off V and 15 bases off J, with a span of 27 bases between the germline ends. Notes on this clonotype: Its binding antigen is unknown. The record has no base qualities; no much larger clone is one base away.

TCR cDNA was made using 5'RACE template switching, a step that added a universal primer site and unique molecular identifiers. Priming for cDNA synthesis came from both the TCR alpha and TCR beta constant segments. Library amplification involved two PCR steps, and the second step added sample barcodes and sequencing adapters. Sequencing of the libraries was done on either Illumina HiSeq 2500 (2x100 bp) or NovaSeq (2x150 bp). The authors processed their data as follows. Reads were demultiplexed and collapsed into UMI consensus sequences with MIGEC, and V(D)J alignment was performed with MiXCR. Using edgeR on replicate PBMC samples, clonotypes were called vaccine-responding if FDR was below 0.01 and the log2 fold change was above 5 up to day 15. Bulk clonotypes were assigned CD4 or CD8 identity according to which sequenced CD4 or CD8 repertoire held them at higher abundance. TCRdb took the public reads, trimmed them with fastp at Q25, ran MiXCR for clone calling and kept in-frame beta chains. Identical CDR3 protein sequences are pooled into one entry, listed with their most common genes and DNA. TCRdb, not the authors, supplied the V and J calls. The sample table lists roughly 520,000 distinct CDR3 sequences, 20% to 25% of them with a count of one. The ten most abundant clones make up about a sixth of the sample.

The sample here was PBMCs, taken 21 days after the first yellow fever vaccination. Here the chain combines TRBV27 and TRBJ2-1; the D gene is perhaps TRBD2, on 5 matching bases. The TCR originated in a man aged 18 to 30 who received the YFV17D yellow fever vaccine. The base sequence is TGTGCCAGCAGTTTGGCGACTAATCCCTCGCCCCGAGCGCTGTTCTTC. Its protein reads: CASSLATNPSPRALFF.